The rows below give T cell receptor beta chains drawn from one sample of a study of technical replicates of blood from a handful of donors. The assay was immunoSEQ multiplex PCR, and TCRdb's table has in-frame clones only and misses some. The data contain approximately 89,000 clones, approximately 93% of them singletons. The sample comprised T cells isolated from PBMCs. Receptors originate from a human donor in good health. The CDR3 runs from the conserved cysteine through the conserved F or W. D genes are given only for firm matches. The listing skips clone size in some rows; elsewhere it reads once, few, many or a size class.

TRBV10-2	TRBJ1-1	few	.	TGCGCCAGCATAAACAAACAGAAGAACACTGAAGCTTTCTTT	CASINKQKNTEAFF
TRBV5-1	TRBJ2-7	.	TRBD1	TGCGCCAGCAGCGTGGGACAGGGGCACTACGAGCAGTACTTC	CASSVGQGHYEQYF
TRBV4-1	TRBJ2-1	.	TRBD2	TGCGCCAGCAGCCAACCCAAACTGGGTAGCGGGTTTACTGATGAGCAGTTCTTC	CASSQPKLGSGFTDEQFF
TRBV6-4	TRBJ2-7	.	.	TGTGCCAGCAGTCCTTCCGCAGGACAGTCCTACGAGCAGTACTTC	CASSPSAGQSYEQYF
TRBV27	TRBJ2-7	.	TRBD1	TGTGCCAGCAGTTTTTCCAGGGGGAGCTACGAGCAGTACTTC	CASSFSRGSYEQYF
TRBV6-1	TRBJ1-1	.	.	TGTGCCAGCAGGATGACAGAGGCGGGGGACACTGAAGCTTTCTTT	CASRMTEAGDTEAFF
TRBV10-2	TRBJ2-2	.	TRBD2	TGCGCCAGCACCCCTAGCGGGAGGGCCGGGGAGCTGTTTTTT	CASTPSGRAGELFF
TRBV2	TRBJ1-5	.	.	TGTGCCAGCCGAAATCTTGTAGGCAATCAGCCCCAGCATTTT	CASRNLVGNQPQHF
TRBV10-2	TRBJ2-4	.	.	TGCGCCAGCAGTGAGCCCGGGGTATTAGCCATTCAGTACTTC	CASSEPGVLAIQYF
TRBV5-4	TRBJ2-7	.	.	TGTGCCAGCAGCTGGGGCCTATCTTCCTACGAGCAGTACTTC	CASSWGLSSYEQYF
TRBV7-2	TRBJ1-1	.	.	TGTGCCAGCAGCCCGCAGGGTGGGAACACTGAAGCTTTCTTT	CASSPQGGNTEAFF
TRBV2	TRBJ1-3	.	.	TGTGCCAGCAGCCTCGGGGGGGCTGGAAACACCATATATTTT	CASSLGGAGNTIYF
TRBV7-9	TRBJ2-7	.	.	TGTGCCAGCAGCCTCACCCCCCCAGGGTACGAGCAGTACTTC	CASSLTPPGYEQYF
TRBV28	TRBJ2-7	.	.	TGTGCCAGCAGTCGGAGGGGCGGCTCCTACGAGCAGTACTTC	CASSRRGGSYEQYF
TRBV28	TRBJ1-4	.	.	TGTGCCAGCAGTATCTACCTGAGGAGAGATGAAAAACTGTTTTTT	CASSIYLRRDEKLFF
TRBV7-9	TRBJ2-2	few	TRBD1	TGTGCCAGCAGCTCCCAGGGGGCGTCCACCGGGGAGCTGTTTTTT	CASSSQGASTGELFF
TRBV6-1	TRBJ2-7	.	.	TGTGCCAGCAGCGTTTACGGCGAGCAGTACTTC	CASSVYGEQYF
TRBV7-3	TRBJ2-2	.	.	TGTGCCAGCAGCTTTAGTCAGGGCGAAGGCGGGGAGCTGTTTTTT	CASSFSQGEGGELFF
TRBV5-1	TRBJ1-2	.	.	TGCGCCAGCAGCTTGGCCGAGGGAATGATGAGTGGCTACACCTTC	CASSLAEGMMSGYTF
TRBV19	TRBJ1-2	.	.	TGTGCCAGTATCCAGCCGGAGGGCTCAAACTATGGCTACACCTTC	CASIQPEGSNYGYTF
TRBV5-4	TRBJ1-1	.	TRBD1	TGTGCCAGCAGAAGTGACAGGGGGCGGTCTGAAGCTTTCTTT	CASRSDRGRSEAFF
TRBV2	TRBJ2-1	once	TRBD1	TGTGCCAGCAGTCCGGGGACAGGTAGCTACAATGAGCAGTTCTTC	CASSPGTGSYNEQFF
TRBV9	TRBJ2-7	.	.	TGTGCCAGCAGCCGGGGGTATTCGAGCGAGCAGTACTTC	CASSRGYSSEQYF
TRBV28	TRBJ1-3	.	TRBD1	TGTGCCAGCAGTTCGACCGGGACAGTACTGTCTCCTGGAAACACCATATATTTT	CASSSTGTVLSPGNTIYF
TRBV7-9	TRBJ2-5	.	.	TGTGCCAGCAGCTCTGCGGGACAGCAACAAGAGACCCAGTACTTC	CASSSAGQQQETQYF
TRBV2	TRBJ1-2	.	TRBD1	TGTGCCAGCAGTGAAAGGGACAGCTTATTTTATGGCTACACCTTC	CASSERDSLFYGYTF
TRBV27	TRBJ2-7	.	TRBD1	TGTGCCAGCAGTCTCCGGGACAGGGGCTACGAGCAGTACTTC	CASSLRDRGYEQYF
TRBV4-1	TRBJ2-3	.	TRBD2	TGCGCCAGCAGCCAAGAGCTAGCGGGAGATACGCAGTATTTT	CASSQELAGDTQYF
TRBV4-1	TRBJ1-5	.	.	TGCGCCAGCAGCCAAGATGAGAGTCAGCCCCAGCATTTT	CASSQDESQPQHF
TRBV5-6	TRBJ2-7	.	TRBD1	TGTGCCAGCAGCTCCGGACAGGGCTACGAGCAGTACTTC	CASSSGQGYEQYF
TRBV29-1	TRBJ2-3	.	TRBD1	TGCAGCGTCTATCCGGGACAGGGGGGAGATACGCAGTATTTT	CSVYPGQGGDTQYF
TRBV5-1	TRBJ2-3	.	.	TGCGCCAGCAGCTTCACGGAACAGGGAGATACGCAGTATTTT	CASSFTEQGDTQYF
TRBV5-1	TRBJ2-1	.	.	TGCGCCAGCAGCTTGGGGCAGGGAAGAGTCAATGAGCAGTTCTTC	CASSLGQGRVNEQFF
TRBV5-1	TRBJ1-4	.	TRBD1	TGCGCCAGCAGCGGCGGACAGGGGGCTGGGGAAAAACTGTTTTTT	CASSGGQGAGEKLFF
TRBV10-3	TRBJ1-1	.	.	TGTGCCATCAGTGACCGTCCAACAGGGCTGGACACTGAAGCTTTCTTT	CAISDRPTGLDTEAFF
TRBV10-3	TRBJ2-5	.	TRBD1	TGTGCCATCAGTGAGGGGACAGCGGTGAACCAGTACTTC	CAISEGTAVNQYF
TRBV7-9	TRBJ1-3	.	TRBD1	TGTGCCAGCAGCCCACCGGGACAGGCTTCTGGAAACACCATATATTTT	CASSPPGQASGNTIYF
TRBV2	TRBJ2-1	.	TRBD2	TGTGCCAGCAGTGAATCGGGGCGGGGGGCCTACAATGAGCAGTTCTTC	CASSESGRGAYNEQFF
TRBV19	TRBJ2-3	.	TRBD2	TGTGCCAGCGCCCCCTGGACTAGATTGTCCAGCACAGATACGCAGTATTTT	CASAPWTRLSSTDTQYF
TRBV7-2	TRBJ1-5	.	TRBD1	TGTGCCAGCAGCCTCCGACAGGGCGATCAGCCCCAGCATTTT	CASSLRQGDQPQHF
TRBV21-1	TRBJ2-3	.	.	TGTGCCAGCATCTCCGCTAGCGGGGGGGCAGGAGATACGCAGTATTTT	CASISASGGAGDTQYF